This is a list of T cell receptor beta chains from one sample in a study of shared clonotypes between healthy human individuals. This table comes from immunoSEQ multiplex PCR, and its TCRdb copy is limited to in-frame clones, with some not included. Of 2 million to 2.5 million clones in the sample, roughly 93% were seen once. Sequences were obtained from naive CD4+ T cells from PBMCs. These receptors originate from a man between 18 and 35 years old in good health. Some clones in this sample may be carry-over from other donors' samples. Both conserved end residues are part of each CDR3. D genes are given only for firm matches. Rows give clone size only sometimes, using once, few, many, or a class for an expanded clone.

>.|TRBJ1-5|TRBV4-3|17|.
TGCGCCAGCAGCCAAGATCTAGTGTCGGGGGCAAATCAGCCCCAGCATTTT
CASSQDLVSGANQPQHF
>.|TRBJ2-5|TRBV5-1|16|TRBD1
TGCGCCAGCAGCCCGCGGACAGGGCTCTTTCAGGAGACCCAGTACTTC
CASSPRTGLFQETQYF
>few|TRBJ1-1|TRBV4-1|15|.
TGCGCCAGCAGCCAAGGGCAAACCCAGGGCACTGAAGCTTTCTTT
CASSQGQTQGTEAFF
>.|TRBJ1-4|TRBV30|13|.
TGTGCCTGGTCACGGGGGGCTAATGAAAAACTGTTTTTT
CAWSRGANEKLFF
>.|TRBJ2-1|TRBV27|16|.
TGTGCCAGCAGACCCCGACCGGACCCAAGTTCGAATGAGCAGTTCTTC
CASRPRPDPSSNEQFF
>.|TRBJ2-1|TRBV4-1|12|.
TGCGCCAGCAGCCAAGACGCAATTGAGCAGTTCTTC
CASSQDAIEQFF
>.|TRBJ1-2|TRBV4-3|14|.
TGCGCCAGCAGCCGTCAGGGTGATGGCTATGGCTACACCTTC
CASSRQGDGYGYTF
>.|TRBJ2-4|TRBV7-3|14|TRBD2
TGTGCCAGCAGCTTAGAGGGACTAGCGAGCATTCAGTACTTC
CASSLEGLASIQYF
>.|TRBJ1-6|TRBV2|12|.
TGTGCCAGCAGTGAGGTCAATTCACCCCTCCACTTT
CASSEVNSPLHF
>.|TRBJ1-2|TRBV12-2|16|.
TGTGCAAGTCGCTTAGAGGACCGCAGGGGCCACTATGGCTACACCTTC
CASRLEDRRGHYGYTF
>.|TRBJ2-5|TRBV18|14|.
TGTGCCAGCTCAAGACAGGTCCTCCAAGAGACCCAGTACTTC
CASSRQVLQETQYF
>few|TRBJ1-1|TRBV6-5|15|TRBD1
TGTGCCAGCAGCCGACAATCGACAGGGGCCACTGAAGCTTTCTTT
CASSRQSTGATEAFF
>.|TRBJ1-2|TRBV6-5|14|TRBD1
TGTGCCAGCAGTTACGGAGACAGGGCGGGGGGCTACACCTTC
CASSYGDRAGGYTF
>.|TRBJ2-7|TRBV5-1|14|TRBD1
TGCGCCAGCAGCAGGACAGGGGGCTCCTACGAGCAGTACTTC
CASSRTGGSYEQYF
>.|TRBJ2-1|TRBV29-1|16|TRBD2
TGCAGCGTTGACTCCCCTACTAGCGGGAGATGGAATGAGCAGTTCTTC
CSVDSPTSGRWNEQFF
>.|TRBJ2-3|TRBV19|20|TRBD2
TGTGCCAGTAGTATTGGGTTGTGGGCTAGCGGGACTGCTAGCACAGATACGCAGTATTTT
CASSIGLWASGTASTDTQYF
>.|TRBJ2-5|TRBV10-3|13|.
TGTGCCATCAGTGGGGCTACAAGAGAGACCCAGTACTTC
CAISGATRETQYF
>.|TRBJ2-2|TRBV30|17|TRBD1
TGTGCCTGGAGAGGGACAGGCACGGGTTTTTACACCGGGGAGCTGTTTTTT
CAWRGTGTGFYTGELFF
>.|TRBJ1-2|TRBV7-3|14|TRBD1
TGTGCCAGCAGCGCCCAGGGACAGGGCGGTGGCTACACCTTC
CASSAQGQGGGYTF
>.|TRBJ2-3|TRBV28|15|TRBD2
TGTGCCAGCAGCCCACGCGGGAGTGCAACAGATACGCAGTATTTT
CASSPRGSATDTQYF
>.|TRBJ2-7|TRBV10-1|14|TRBD1
TGCGCCAGCAGTGAGGGGCGGACAGGCTACGAGCAGTACTTC
CASSEGRTGYEQYF
>.|TRBJ1-4|TRBV19|17|TRBD1
TGTGCCAGTAGGCCGCCCCGGGACAGGGAGACTAATGAAAAACTGTTTTTT
CASRPPRDRETNEKLFF